Described below is a single TCR beta chain sequence and its context. Antigen unknown. The sample belongs to a study of cytomegalovirus exposure and HLA in healthy donors. Across the whole study: Most genotyped donors, around 86% of fewer than 400, had Caucasian-associated genetic ancestry. Study observations and caveats: A later analysis found common viral pathogens apparently linked to several of the most significant clusters.

The CDR3 extends over 13 amino acids. Germline values: CDR1 SGHRS, CDR2 YFSETQ. V lost 3 bases to trimming and J lost 1 base, with 7 bases between them. This PCR relied on a set of 60 Vbeta primers and 13 Jbeta primers. As processed by the authors: Among the unique TCR beta chains that a later analysis counted, about 84 million in all, about 12 million were shared. Repertoires were generated with immunoSEQ multiplex PCR, while TCRdb's copy carries only in-frame clones and drops some. V and J calls and clone size are given by that table; D and trimming were obtained from the DNA. The table shows roughly 200,000 clones, with roughly four fifths occurring only once.

Sequencing used PBMCs. V and J are TRBV5-1 and TRBJ1-2, with D tentatively TRBD1 (6 bases). This receptor was obtained from a man aged 30-40 years in good health and CMV-seronegative. CDR3 nucleotides: TGCGCCAGCAGCTGGGACAATAACTATGGCTACACCTTC. This gives the protein CASSWDNNYGYTF.